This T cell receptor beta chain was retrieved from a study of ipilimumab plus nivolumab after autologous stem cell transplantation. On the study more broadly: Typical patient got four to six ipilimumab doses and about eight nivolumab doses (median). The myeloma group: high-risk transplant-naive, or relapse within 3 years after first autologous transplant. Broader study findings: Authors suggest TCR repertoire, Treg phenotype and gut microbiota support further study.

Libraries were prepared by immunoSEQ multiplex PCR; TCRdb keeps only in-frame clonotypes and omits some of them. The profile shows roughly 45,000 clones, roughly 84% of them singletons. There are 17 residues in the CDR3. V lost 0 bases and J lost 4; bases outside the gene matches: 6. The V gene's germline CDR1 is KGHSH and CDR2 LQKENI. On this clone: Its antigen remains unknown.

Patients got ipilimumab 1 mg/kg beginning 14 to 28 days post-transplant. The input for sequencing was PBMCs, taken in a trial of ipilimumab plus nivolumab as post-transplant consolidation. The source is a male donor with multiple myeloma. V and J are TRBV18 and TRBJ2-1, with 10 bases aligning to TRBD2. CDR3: CASSPPRASGSYNEQFF. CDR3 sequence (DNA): TGTGCCAGCTCACCACCCCGGGCTAGCGGGAGTTACAATGAGCAGTTCTTC.